This T cell receptor (beta chain) was captured by sequencing in a study of glioma-infiltrating T cells after dendritic cell vaccination (dated by TCRdb to the mid-2010s). Study-level background: A cohort of roughly 15 glioblastoma patients from Phase I and II dendritic cell vaccination trials was included, of whom 9 were newly diagnosed and 6 had recurrent disease. Between the early 2000s and the early 2010s, patients were given autologous tumor lysate-pulsed dendritic cell vaccination. To make the vaccine, monocyte-derived dendritic cells were cultured for under eight days with IL-4 and GM-CSF and then pulsed overnight with autologous tumor lysate. Patients received three intradermal dendritic cell vaccine injections at biweekly intervals in the arm below the axilla. In glioblastoma patients vaccinated with dendritic cells, deep sequencing of TCR beta CDR3 regions served to measure tumor-infiltrating lymphocyte content and to compare repertoires between tumor and blood. Survival after dendritic cell vaccination was correlated with TCR sequencing metrics, including TIL content and tumor-blood repertoire overlap. Broad study findings and their caveats: No direct relationship between TCR clonality and survival was found, suggesting that a diverse polyclonal response may matter. The cohort was small and heterogeneous, and full blood and tumor sets were available for few patients, with initial-recurrent tumor pairs available for even fewer patients. Higher estimated pretreatment TIL content predicted longer time to progression and overall survival after dendritic cell vaccination. The three-group TCR overlap response model was characterized as speculative, and prospective validation of the model was stated to be required.

To be selected, patients needed enough residual fresh-frozen tumor tissue and more than two years of available survival data. Molecular status otherwise varied across the glioblastoma patients, but none of them carried an isocitrate dehydrogenase mutation. PBMC were collected before vaccination, two weeks after the third vaccination, and at tumor progression if tumor progression occurred. The Qiagen DNeasy Blood extraction Kit was used to extract genomic DNA. Clipping removes 6 bases from V and 0 bases from J, with 5 as the unmatched junction base count. CDR1 and CDR2 (LNHDA, SQIVND) derive from the germline V gene (reference sequence). The CDR3 covers 16 residues, taking in both the cysteine and the phenylalanine. The sequence is cut down to CDR3 DNA, 48 bases in frame from base 1. On this clone: Its antigen has not been determined. No clone much larger than this one lies a single base away; base qualities are absent.

Using the immunoSEQ assay, TCRB CDR3 regions were amplified from roughly 1.8 micrograms of genomic DNA, or from all available DNA when less than that was on hand. The multiplex PCR relied on 60 forward primers for TCR V beta segments and 13 reverse primers for J beta segments. To estimate reads per starting template, synthetic control templates were spiked into each sample at limiting dilution. The Illumina HiSeq System generated 87 bp sequencing reads. For the original study's pipeline: To remove PCR and sequencing errors, closely related sequences were merged with a nearest neighbor algorithm. TCR overlap was measured as the percentage of unique tumor TCR beta sequences also present in the same patient's peripheral blood. What TCRdb holds here is the immuneACCESS table cut down to in-frame rearrangements. Part of the clones is not present; checked against another copy, under half of the missing clones reflect an unresolved V gene, and the others are unexplained. V, J and clone size derive from that table, while D and trimming were established from the DNA sequence. The sample data list more than 95,000 clones, and roughly 80% of these were observed just once. Jointly, the top ten make up approximately 12% of the sample.

The rearrangement joined TRBV19 to TRBJ2-6, and 7 junctional nucleotides match TRBD1. The sample was blood, taken before dendritic cell vaccination. This clonotype was obtained from a human donor with glioblastoma. The CDR3 region reads CASSRDSISGANVLTF. The DNA sequence is given as TGTGCCAGTAGCCGGGACAGTATCTCTGGGGCCAACGTCCTGACTTTC.